The rows below give T cell receptor beta chains drawn from one sample of a study of shared clonotypes between healthy human individuals. TCRdb's copy holds only in-frame clones and misses some; the assay was immunoSEQ multiplex PCR. The sample shows around 1.9 million clones, approximately 92% of them seen only once. The source material was naive CD8+ T cells from PBMCs. These TCRs come from a man younger than 35 in good health. Some clones in this sample may be carry-over from other donors' samples. CDR3s include the opening cysteine and the closing phenylalanine or tryptophan. Fields, in order: clone size, J gene, D gene, V gene, CDR3 protein, CDR3 DNA. A D gene is named only where the DNA matches it firmly. Where a row states a size, it is once, few, many or the class of an expanded clone; other rows omit it.

>NA|TRBJ2-7|TRBD1|TRBV13
CASSPSPGQGYEQYF
TGTGCCAGCAGCCCATCACCGGGACAGGGATACGAGCAGTACTTC
>NA|TRBJ2-5|NA|TRBV7-8
CASSGAPDLLGGLQETQYF
TGTGCCAGCAGCGGCGCCCCCGATTTGTTGGGAGGACTCCAAGAGACCCAGTACTTC
>once|TRBJ1-2|NA|TRBV27
CASSLAESYGYTF
TGTGCCAGCAGTTTGGCCGAGTCCTATGGCTACACCTTC
>NA|TRBJ1-1|NA|TRBV7-9
CASSLVLENTEAFF
TGTGCCAGCAGCTTAGTACTGGAGAACACTGAAGCTTTCTTT
>NA|TRBJ1-6|TRBD1|TRBV30
CAFTGVHSPLHF
TGTGCCTTCACAGGGGTGCATTCACCCCTCCACTTT
>NA|TRBJ2-7|NA|TRBV9
CASSKGLRDEQYF
TGTGCCAGCAGCAAAGGACTTCGCGACGAGCAGTACTTC
>NA|TRBJ2-1|NA|TRBV7-8
CASSPRRVGSYNEQFF
TGTGCCAGCAGCCCCCGCCGGGTTGGATCCTACAATGAGCAGTTCTTC
>once|TRBJ2-1|TRBD2|TRBV19
CASSIDPLAGEYNEQFF
TGTGCCAGTAGTATAGATCCCCTAGCGGGAGAGTACAATGAGCAGTTCTTC
>once|TRBJ1-3|NA|TRBV15
CATSRDFVSSGNTIYF
TGTGCCACCAGCAGAGATTTCGTAAGCTCTGGAAACACCATATATTTT
>NA|TRBJ2-1|TRBD1|TRBV6-1
CASRHQGQLNNEQFF
TGTGCCAGCCGACATCAGGGACAGCTTAACAATGAGCAGTTCTTC
>NA|TRBJ2-1|NA|TRBV9
CASSLVFNEQFF
TGTGCCAGCAGCCTAGTGTTCAATGAGCAGTTCTTC
>NA|TRBJ2-1|TRBD2|TRBV27
CASSLSAAGGSYNEQFF
TGTGCCAGCAGTTTATCCGCAGCGGGAGGGTCATACAATGAGCAGTTCTTC
>NA|TRBJ1-5|NA|TRBV7-9
CASSQTPMDSNQPQHF
TGTGCCAGCAGCCAAACCCCGATGGATAGCAATCAGCCCCAGCATTTT
>NA|TRBJ1-2|NA|TRBV5-4
CASSLGLGDLYGYTF
TGTGCCAGCAGCTTGGGCCTCGGAGACCTCTATGGCTACACCTTC
>NA|TRBJ2-3|NA|TRBV2
CASSERPTHSTDTQYF
TGTGCCAGCAGTGAGCGGCCGACCCATAGCACAGATACGCAGTATTTT
>NA|TRBJ2-7|TRBD2|TRBV6-6
CASTHGTSGSVEQYF
TGTGCCAGCACCCACGGGACTAGCGGGAGCGTTGAGCAGTACTTC
>once|TRBJ1-5|NA|TRBV10-2
CASSDRQDNQPQHF
TGCGCCAGCAGTGACAGGCAGGACAATCAGCCCCAGCATTTT
>once|TRBJ2-5|TRBD2|TRBV6-1
CASSEWPTPQREGRETQYF
TGTGCCAGCAGTGAATGGCCTACACCCCAGCGGGAGGGCAGAGAGACCCAGTACTTC
>NA|TRBJ1-1|NA|TRBV27
CASSLGRVAEAFF
TGTGCCAGCAGTTTAGGGAGGGTGGCTGAAGCTTTCTTT
>NA|TRBJ1-2|NA|TRBV7-2
CASSPGGAPPRGYTF
TGTGCCAGCAGCCCCGGTGGGGCTCCACCGAGGGGCTACACCTTC
>NA|TRBJ1-5|NA|TRBV4-3
CASSQDRHQPQHF
TGCGCCAGCAGCCAAGACAGACATCAGCCCCAGCATTTT
>NA|TRBJ2-7|TRBD2|TRBV11-3
CASSPGLAGAYEQYF
TGTGCCAGCAGCCCGGGACTAGCGGGAGCCTACGAGCAGTACTTC
>NA|TRBJ2-5|NA|TRBV28
CASSPVGETQYF
TGTGCCAGCAGCCCTGTCGGAGAGACCCAGTACTTC
>NA|TRBJ1-4|NA|TRBV19
CASSIQDTNEKLFF
TGTGCCAGTAGTATTCAGGATACTAATGAAAAACTGTTTTTT